These 9 T cell receptor beta chains came from one sample sequenced in a study of blood T cell repertoires in COVID-19. Some clones are missing from TCRdb's copy, which holds only in-frame ones; the method was immunoSEQ multiplex PCR. The data hold approximately 200,000 clones, with around 85% observed a single time. The sequencing sample was made of peripheral blood. The receptor source for this set is a man aged 30 to 39 with acute or convalescent COVID-19.

V and J are TRBV11-2 and TRBJ2-3; tentatively, D is TRBD2 (7 bases). This CDR3 has 15 amino acids. V was clipped by 1 base and J by 8 bases, with 16 bases between them. Germline V gene data show CDR1 as SGHAT and CDR2 as FQNNGV. This chain's CDR3 is CASSLVVTRGGTQYF. CDR3 nucleotides: TGTGCCAGCAGCTTAGTCGTTACTAGGGGGGGTACGCAGTATTTT.

The chain recombines TRBV2 with TRBJ2-2; TRBD2 matches 16 bases. The CDR3 sequence is 18 residues long. V dropped 6 bases and J dropped 5; count of bases not matched to a gene: 9. Germline assignment: CDR1 SNHLY and CDR2 FYNNEI. The CDR3 bases are TGTGCCAGCAGGAAGGGACTAGCGGGGGGGACCCTTACCGGGGAGCTGTTTTTT. Residues: CASRKGLAGGTLTGELFF. Full variable domain (outside the CDR3, taken from reference TRBV2 and TRBJ2-2): EPEVTQTPSHQVTQMGQEVILRCVPISNHLYFYWYRQILGQKVEFLVSFYNNEISEKSEIFDDQFSVERPDGSNFTLKIRSTKLEDSAMYFCASRKGLAGGTLTGELFFGEGSRLTVL.

The rearrangement links TRBV5-1 to TRBJ1-1, with D perhaps matching TRBD1 (5 bases). The CDR3 runs 14 residues. Trimming removed 6 bases from V and 11 bases from J, with 23 bases in between. Germline V gene sequence: CDR1 SGHRS, CDR2 YFSETQ. CDR3 nucleotide sequence: TGCGCCAGCACCAGAACCAATGACGGGGGAAGTGCTTTCTTT. Translation gives CASTRTNDGGSAFF.

This chain joins TRBV5-8 and TRBJ1-2; TRBD1 might be the D (5 bases). The CDR3 is 13 amino acids. Germline V lookup: CDR1 SGHTS, CDR2 YDEGEE. The V end lost 3 bases, the J end lost 4 bases, and 10 bases lay between the germline ends. CDR3 sequence (DNA): TGTGCCAGCAGCTCAGGGATAGGCTATGGCTACACCTTC. It specifies CASSSGIGYGYTF.

The chain has TRBV13 and TRBJ2-1; 14 bases fit TRBD2. The CDR3 runs 17 residues. Germline V gene lookup returns CDR1 PRHDT and CDR2 FYEKMQ (reference sequence). J was trimmed by 8 bases and V by 5 bases; bases with no gene match: 11. The CDR3 nucleotides read TGTGCCAGCAGCGTACCCGGGACTAGCGGGGGTTTTTATGAGCAGTTCTTC. This sequence encodes CASSVPGTSGGFYEQFF.

V gene TRBV5-1 combines with J gene TRBJ2-3, with D tentatively TRBD1 (5 bases). V was pared by 4 bases and J by 3 bases, with 12 bases between. CDR3 length: 14 amino acids. Germline V gives CDR1 SGHRS, CDR2 YFSETQ. The CDR3 sequence is CASSMGPLTDTQYF. The CDR3 DNA follows: TGCGCCAGCAGCATGGGGCCCCTGACAGATACGCAGTATTTT.

In its sample, this clone was seen once. The genes are TRBV6-5 and TRBJ2-2; possibly TRBD2 for D (6 bases). This CDR3 is 15 amino acids long. The V and J ends lost 8 bases and 4 bases respectively, with 17 bases between them. CDR1 is MNHEY and CDR2 is SVGAGI in the germline V gene. In nucleotides, the CDR3 is TGTGCCAGCCATCCCGGGACTCGCCCCACCGGGGAGCTGTTTTTT. It codes for CASHPGTRPTGELFF.

The CDR3 is CASSESANANTGELFF. In DNA, the CDR3 is TGCGCCAGCAGTGAGTCAGCGAATGCTAACACCGGGGAGCTGTTTTTT. The genes are TRBV10-1 and TRBJ2-2; D is unclear. Trimming pared 0 bases from V and 2 bases from J, leaving 10 bases between. The CDR3 spans 16 residues. Germline assignment: CDR1 WNHNN and CDR2 SYGVQD (reference sequence).

The chain employs TRBV24-1 and TRBJ2-3, with D perhaps TRBD2 (6 bases). Germline lookup yields CDR1 KGHDR and CDR2 SFDVKD. This CDR3 has 17 amino acids. V was clipped by 3 bases and J by 2 bases, with 17 bases between them. In DNA form, the CDR3 reads TGTGCCACCAGTGATGCCGGGAGAGGGGTGATCACAGATACGCAGTATTTT. This translates into CATSDAGRGVITDTQYF.